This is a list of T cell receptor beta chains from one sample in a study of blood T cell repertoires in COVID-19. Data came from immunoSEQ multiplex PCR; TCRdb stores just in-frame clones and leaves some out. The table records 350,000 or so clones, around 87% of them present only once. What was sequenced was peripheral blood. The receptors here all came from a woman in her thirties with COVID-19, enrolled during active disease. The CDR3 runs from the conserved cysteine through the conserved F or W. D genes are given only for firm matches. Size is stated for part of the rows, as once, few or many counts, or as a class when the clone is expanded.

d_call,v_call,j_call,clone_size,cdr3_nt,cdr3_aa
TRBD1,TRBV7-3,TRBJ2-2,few,TGTGCCAGCAGCTTAAAGGGCGCGGACAGGGGCCCGAACACCGGGGAGCTGTTTTTT,CASSLKGADRGPNTGELFF
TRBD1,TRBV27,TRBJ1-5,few,TGTGCCAGCAGCCTCGGACAGGGGCCTAATCAGCCCCAGCATTTT,CASSLGQGPNQPQHF
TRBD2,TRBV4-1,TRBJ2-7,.,TGCGCCAGCAGCCAAGGGGGACTAGCTTTCGAGCAGTACTTC,CASSQGGLAFEQYF
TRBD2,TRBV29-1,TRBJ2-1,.,TGCAGCGTTCCGACTAGCGGGAGGCGTAATGAGCAGTTCTTC,CSVPTSGRRNEQFF
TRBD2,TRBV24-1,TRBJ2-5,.,TGTGCCACCAGTGACCCTAGCGGGAGCGAGACCCAGTACTTC,CATSDPSGSETQYF
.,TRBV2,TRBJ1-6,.,TGTGCCAGCAGGCGAGAGGGGGTTTCACCCCTCCACTTT,CASRREGVSPLHF
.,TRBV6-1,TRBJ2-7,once,TGTGCCAGCAGTGAAAGGGGAGGCTACGAGCAGTACTTC,CASSERGGYEQYF
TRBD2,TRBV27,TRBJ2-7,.,TGTGCCAGCGGGTCCGGGACTAGCGGGAGTAGCAACGAGCAGTACTTC,CASGSGTSGSSNEQYF
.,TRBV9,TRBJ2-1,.,TGTGCCAGCAGCGTAGCAGGACTTGGATACAATGAGCAGTTCTTC,CASSVAGLGYNEQFF
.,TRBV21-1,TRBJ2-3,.,TGTGCCAGCAGCAAAGGGACTAGCCGGAGCACAGATACGCAGTATTTT,CASSKGTSRSTDTQYF
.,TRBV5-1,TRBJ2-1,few,TGCGCCAGCAGCTTGGCCGGGACTTACAATGAGCAGTTCTTC,CASSLAGTYNEQFF
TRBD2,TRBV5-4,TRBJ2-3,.,TGTGCCAGCAGTCCCGGGGGGACTAGCACAGATACGCAGTATTTT,CASSPGGTSTDTQYF
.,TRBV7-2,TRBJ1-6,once,TGTGCCAGCAGCTTAGCTTCCTGGACACCGGTTGGGTCACCCCTCCACTTT,CASSLASWTPVGSPLHF
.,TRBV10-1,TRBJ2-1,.,TGCGCCAGCAGTGACCCCACAGCTTACAATGAGCAGTTCTTC,CASSDPTAYNEQFF
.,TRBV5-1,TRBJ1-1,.,TGCGCCAGCAGCAGGGGCGCAGGAACTGAAGCTTTCTTT,CASSRGAGTEAFF
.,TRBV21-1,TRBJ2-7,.,TGTGCCAGCAGCATAGGACAGGATTCCTCCTACGAGCAGTACTTC,CASSIGQDSSYEQYF
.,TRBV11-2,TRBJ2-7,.,TGTGCCAGCAGCTTAGACGCGTCCGTCGGGGTCGAGCAGTACTTC,CASSLDASVGVEQYF
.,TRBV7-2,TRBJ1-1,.,TGTGCCAGCAGCGAACAGACAGCTTACACTGAAGCTTTCTTT,CASSEQTAYTEAFF
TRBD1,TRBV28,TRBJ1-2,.,TGTGCCAGCAGTTTACTCCTACAGGGGAACTATGGCTACACCTTC,CASSLLLQGNYGYTF
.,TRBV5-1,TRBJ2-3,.,TGCGCCAGCAGCTTGGGGGAGAGCACAGATACGCAGTATTTT,CASSLGESTDTQYF
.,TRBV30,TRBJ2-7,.,TGTGCCTGGAGTGTCGGGCAGGGGTTCTACGAGCAGTACTTC,CAWSVGQGFYEQYF
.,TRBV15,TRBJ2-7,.,TGTGCCACCAGCACCCATACTCCTGGGCGCTACGAGCAGTACTTC,CATSTHTPGRYEQYF
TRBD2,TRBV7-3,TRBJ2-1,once,TGTGCCAGCAGCAGCGGGACTGGGAGGTACAATGAGCAGTTCTTC,CASSSGTGRYNEQFF
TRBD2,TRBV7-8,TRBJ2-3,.,TGTGCCAGCAGCCCCGCCCGGGTAGCGGGAGTGGATACGCAGTATTTT,CASSPARVAGVDTQYF
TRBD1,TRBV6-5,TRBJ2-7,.,TGTGCCAGCAGTTATGTACAGGGGGCCTACGAGCAGTACTTC,CASSYVQGAYEQYF
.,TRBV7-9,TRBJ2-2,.,TGTGCCAGCAGCTTCGAACTCAACACCGGGGAGCTGTTTTTT,CASSFELNTGELFF
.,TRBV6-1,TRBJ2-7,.,TGTGCCAGCAGTGAAGAGCTTGGGCCCTACGAGCAGTACTTC,CASSEELGPYEQYF
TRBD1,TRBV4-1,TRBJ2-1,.,TGCGCCAGCAGCCTTCGGACAGGGGACCAGTTTCAGCAGTTCTTC,CASSLRTGDQFQQFF
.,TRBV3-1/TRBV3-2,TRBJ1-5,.,TGTGCCAGCAGCCTAGGGGCAGCGAATCAGCCCCAGCATTTT,CASSLGAANQPQHF
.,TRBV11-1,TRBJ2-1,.,TGTGCCAGCAGCTTCCGCCCGGAGGGGCCGGAGCAGTTCTTC,CASSFRPEGPEQFF
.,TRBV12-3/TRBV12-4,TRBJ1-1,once,TGTGCCAGCAGTCGGACAAGAGGCACTGAAGCTTTCTTT,CASSRTRGTEAFF
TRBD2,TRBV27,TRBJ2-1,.,TGTGCCAGCAGGAATCCGGGACTAGCGGGAGGCAGGATTAGTAGTCACAATGAGCAGTTCTTC,CASRNPGLAGGRISSHNEQFF
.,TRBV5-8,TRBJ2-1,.,TGTGCCAGCAGCTTCCTAGGCTCCTACAATGAGCAGTTCTTC,CASSFLGSYNEQFF
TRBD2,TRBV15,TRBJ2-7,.,TGTGCCACCAGCAGCGGGACTAGCGGGAGTGGATACGAGCAGTACTTC,CATSSGTSGSGYEQYF
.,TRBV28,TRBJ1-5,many,TGTGCCAGCAGGATAGCCGCGGGGTCCGGCAATCAGCCCCAGCATTTT,CASRIAAGSGNQPQHF
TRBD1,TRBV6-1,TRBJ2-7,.,TGTGCCAGCAGTGAAGGGACAGGGGGCCGGTACGAGCAGTACTTC,CASSEGTGGRYEQYF
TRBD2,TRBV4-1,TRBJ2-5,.,TGCGCCAGCAGCCAAGGGTTAGCGGGAGCAATTGACTTC,CASSQGLAGAIDF
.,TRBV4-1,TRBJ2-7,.,TGCGCCAGCAGCCAAGGACTAGTTGGCGAGCAGTACTTC,CASSQGLVGEQYF
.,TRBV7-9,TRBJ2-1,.,TGTGCCAGCAGTCGCGGGCTCAATGAGCAGTTCTTC,CASSRGLNEQFF
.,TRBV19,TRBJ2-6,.,TGTGCCAGTAGTGAACAGGGGGGGACTGGGGCCAACGTCCTGACTTTC,CASSEQGGTGANVLTF
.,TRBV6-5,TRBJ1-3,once,TGTGCCACCTCGGGAGCCCTCTCTGGAAACACCATATATTTT,CATSGALSGNTIYF
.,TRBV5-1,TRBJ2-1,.,TGCGCCAGCAGCCGGCCAGCGCTTAGGGGCCCGGAAAATGAGCAGTTCTTC,CASSRPALRGPENEQFF
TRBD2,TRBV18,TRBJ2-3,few,TGTGCCAGCTCACCTACGGGGCCTAGCGGGACAGGCACAGATACGCAGTATTTT,CASSPTGPSGTGTDTQYF
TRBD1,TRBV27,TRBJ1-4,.,TGTGCCAGCAGTCCCCCCCGGGACAGGGGATTTGGGCTGTTTTTT,CASSPPRDRGFGLFF
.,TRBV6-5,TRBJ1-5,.,TGTGCCAGCAACAGGGCCGGTCAGCCCCAGCATTTT,CASNRAGQPQHF
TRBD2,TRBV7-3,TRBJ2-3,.,TGTGCCAGCAGCACTCTAGCGGGGACAAAAAAGTATTTT,CASSTLAGTKKYF
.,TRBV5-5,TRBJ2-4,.,TGTGCCAGCAGTTTTGGGTCGGGGGTGAACATTCAGTACTTC,CASSFGSGVNIQYF
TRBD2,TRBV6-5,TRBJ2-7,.,TGTGCCAGCAGGCCACTAGCGACGAACACCTACGAGCAGTACTTC,CASRPLATNTYEQYF
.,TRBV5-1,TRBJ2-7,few,TGCGCCAGCAGCTTGTCTGTATCTTCCGAGCAGTACTTC,CASSLSVSSEQYF
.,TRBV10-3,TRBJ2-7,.,TGTGCCATCAGTGAGGCGACAGAGGCGCAGTACTTC,CAISEATEAQYF
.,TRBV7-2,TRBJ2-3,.,TGTGCCAGCAGCGCGAGGATCGTCGGCACAGATACGCAGTATTTT,CASSARIVGTDTQYF